This T cell receptor (beta chain) was sequenced during a study of shared clonotypes between healthy human individuals. Study-level results: The low donor count limited represented genetic and exposure-history diversity. Sharing across four donors was highest in naive CD4 (about 5%) and lowest in memory CD8 (approximately 0.4%).

The protocol was immunoSEQ multiplex PCR, while the TCRdb copy is restricted to in-frame clones and leaves out a portion. The sample lists approximately 1.4 million clones; nearly 99% were seen once. Worth noting for this clone: Its antigen remains unknown.

Donors were healthy HIV-negative adults without recently reported acute infections or vaccinations. This CDR3 spans 17 amino acids. Specimen: naive CD4+ T cells sorted from blood. As to subset: CD45RA+ positively selected. This chain uses TRBV21-1 with TRBJ2-5; TRBD1, the table's D call, lacks a check against the DNA. TRBV21-1 is flagged as a pseudogene. This clonotype was sampled from a man aged 25 to 40 in good health. This CDR3 reads CASSDPRRTKYQETQYF. The CDR3 coding sequence is TGTGCCAGCAGCGACCCTAGACGGACAAAGTACCAAGAGACCCAGTACTTC.